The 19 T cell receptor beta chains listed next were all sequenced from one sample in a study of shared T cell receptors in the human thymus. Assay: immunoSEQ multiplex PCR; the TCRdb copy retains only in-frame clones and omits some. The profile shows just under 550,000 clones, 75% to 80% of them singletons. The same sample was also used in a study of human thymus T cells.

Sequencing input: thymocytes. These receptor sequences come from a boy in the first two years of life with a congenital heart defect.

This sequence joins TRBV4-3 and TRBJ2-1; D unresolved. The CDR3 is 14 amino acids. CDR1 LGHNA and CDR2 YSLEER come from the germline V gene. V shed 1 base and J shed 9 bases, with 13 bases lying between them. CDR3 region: CASSQGAAHREQFF. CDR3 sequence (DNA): TGCGCCAGCAGCCAAGGGGCTGCCCACCGTGAGCAGTTCTTC.

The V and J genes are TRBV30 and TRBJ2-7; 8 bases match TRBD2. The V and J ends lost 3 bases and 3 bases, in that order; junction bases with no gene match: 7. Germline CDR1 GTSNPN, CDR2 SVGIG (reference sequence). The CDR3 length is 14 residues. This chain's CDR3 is CAWSRLAHYYEQYF. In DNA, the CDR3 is TGTGCCTGGAGCCGACTAGCGCATTACTACGAGCAGTACTTC.

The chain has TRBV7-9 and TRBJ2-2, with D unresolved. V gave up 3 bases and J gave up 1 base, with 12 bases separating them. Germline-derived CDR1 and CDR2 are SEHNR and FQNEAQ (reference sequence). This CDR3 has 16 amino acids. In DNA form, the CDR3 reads TGTGCCAGCAGCTTCCGGCGGCCTGGGAACACCGGGGAGCTGTTTTTT. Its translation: CASSFRRPGNTGELFF.

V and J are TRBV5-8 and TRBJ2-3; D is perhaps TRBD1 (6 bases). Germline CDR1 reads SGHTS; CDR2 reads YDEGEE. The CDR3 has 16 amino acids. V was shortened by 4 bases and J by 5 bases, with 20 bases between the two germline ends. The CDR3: CASSPRRDARGDTQYF. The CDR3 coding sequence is TGTGCCAGCAGCCCTCGAAGGGACGCCAGGGGAGATACGCAGTATTTT.

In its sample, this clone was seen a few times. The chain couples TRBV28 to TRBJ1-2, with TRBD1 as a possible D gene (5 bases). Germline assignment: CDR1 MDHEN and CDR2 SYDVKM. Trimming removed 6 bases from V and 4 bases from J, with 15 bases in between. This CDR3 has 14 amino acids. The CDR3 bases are TGTGCCAGCAGCCGGGGGACGGAATTCTATGGCTACACCTTC. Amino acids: CASSRGTEFYGYTF.

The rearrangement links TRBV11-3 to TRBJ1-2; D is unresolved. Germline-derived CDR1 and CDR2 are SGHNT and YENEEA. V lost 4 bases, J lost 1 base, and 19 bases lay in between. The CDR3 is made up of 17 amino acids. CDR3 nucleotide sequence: TGTGCCAGCAGCTCCGAGGCGGGCCCGGACCGTAACTATGGCTACACCTTC. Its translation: CASSSEAGPDRNYGYTF.

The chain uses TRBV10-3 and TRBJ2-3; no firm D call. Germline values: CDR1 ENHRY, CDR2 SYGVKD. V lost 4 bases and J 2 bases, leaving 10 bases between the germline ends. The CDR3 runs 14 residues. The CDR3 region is CAISAGSHTDTQYF. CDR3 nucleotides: TGTGCCATCAGTGCAGGATCTCACACAGATACGCAGTATTTT.

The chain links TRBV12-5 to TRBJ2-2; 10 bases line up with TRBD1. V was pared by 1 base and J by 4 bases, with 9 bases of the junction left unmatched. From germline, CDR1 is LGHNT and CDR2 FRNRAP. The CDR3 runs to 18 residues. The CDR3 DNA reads TGTGCTAGTGGTTTGGCCCTCGACAGGGGGCTCTTCACCGGGGAGCTGTTTTTT. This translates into CASGLALDRGLFTGELFF.

CDR3 nucleotides: TGTGCCAGCACCCGGGCGGCGACAGGGGGGGCAGATACGCAGTATTTT. Its translation is CASTRAATGGADTQYF. The rearrangement uses TRBV5-4 and TRBJ2-3; TRBD1 aligns across 9 bases. The V gene's germline CDR1 is SGHNT and CDR2 YYREEE (reference sequence). The CDR3 is made up of 16 amino acids. V lost 6 bases, J lost 4 bases, and 12 bases stayed unmatched.

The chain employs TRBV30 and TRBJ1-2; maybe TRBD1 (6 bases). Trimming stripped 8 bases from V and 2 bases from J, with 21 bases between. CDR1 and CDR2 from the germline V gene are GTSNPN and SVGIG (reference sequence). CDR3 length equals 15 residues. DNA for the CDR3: TGTGCCGTCGATCGGAACAGGGAGTCCAACTATGGCTACACCTTC. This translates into CAVDRNRESNYGYTF.

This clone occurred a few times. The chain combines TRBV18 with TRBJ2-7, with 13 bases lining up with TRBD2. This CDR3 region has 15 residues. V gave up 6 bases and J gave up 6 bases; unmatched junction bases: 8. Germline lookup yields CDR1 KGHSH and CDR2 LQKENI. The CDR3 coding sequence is TGTGCCAGCTCTCCAGGACTAGCGGGAGAGTCCGAGCAGTACTTC. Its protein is CASSPGLAGESEQYF.

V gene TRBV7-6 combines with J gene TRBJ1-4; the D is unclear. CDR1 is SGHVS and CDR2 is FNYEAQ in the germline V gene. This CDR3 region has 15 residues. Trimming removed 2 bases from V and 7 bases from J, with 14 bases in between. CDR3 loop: CASSLSLAAGEKLFF. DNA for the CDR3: TGTGCCAGCAGCTTATCTCTTGCGGCCGGTGAAAAACTGTTTTTT.

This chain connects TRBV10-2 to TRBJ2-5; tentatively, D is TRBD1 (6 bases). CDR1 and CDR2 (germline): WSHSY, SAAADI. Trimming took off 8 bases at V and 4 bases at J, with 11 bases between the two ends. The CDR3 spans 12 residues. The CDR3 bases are TGCGCCAGCCTAGGGGGAGCAGAGACCCAGTACTTC. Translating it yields CASLGGAETQYF.

The CDR3 nucleotides read TGTGCCAGCAGCCTAGGACGGGGGGAGCAGTACTTC. It specifies CASSLGRGEQYF. The chain links TRBV5-4 to TRBJ2-7; D might be TRBD2 (6 bases). The CDR3 runs to 12 residues. V was clipped by 4 bases and J by 7 bases, with 12 bases between them. CDR1 is SGHNT and CDR2 is YYREEE in the germline V gene (reference sequence). Variable domain in full (rest from reference TRBV5-4 and TRBJ2-7): ETGVTQSPTHLIKTRGQQVTLRCSSQSGHNTVSWYQQALGQGPQFIFQYYREEENGRGNFPPRFSGLQFPNYSSELNVNALELDDSALYLCASSLGRGEQYFGPGTRLTVT.

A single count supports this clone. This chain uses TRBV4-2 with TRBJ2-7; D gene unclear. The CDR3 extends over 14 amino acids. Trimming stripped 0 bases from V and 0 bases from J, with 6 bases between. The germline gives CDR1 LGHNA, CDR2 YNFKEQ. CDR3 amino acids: CASSQDPSSYEQYF. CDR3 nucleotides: TGTGCCAGCAGCCAAGATCCGAGCTCCTACGAGCAGTACTTC.

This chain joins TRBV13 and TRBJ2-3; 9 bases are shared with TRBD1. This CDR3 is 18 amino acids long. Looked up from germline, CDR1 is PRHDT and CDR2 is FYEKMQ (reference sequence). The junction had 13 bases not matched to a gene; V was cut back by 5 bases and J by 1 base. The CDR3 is CASSRTGAWVAGTDTQYF. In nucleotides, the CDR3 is TGTGCCAGCAGCCGGACAGGGGCCTGGGTAGCGGGCACAGATACGCAGTATTTT.

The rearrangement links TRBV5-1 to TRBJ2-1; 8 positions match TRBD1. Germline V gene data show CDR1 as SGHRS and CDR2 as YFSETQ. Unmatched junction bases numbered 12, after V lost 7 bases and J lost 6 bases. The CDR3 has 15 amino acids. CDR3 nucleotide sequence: TGCGCCAGCCGATTGGCAGGGGGCTACCCCAATGAGCAGTTCTTC. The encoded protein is CASRLAGGYPNEQFF.

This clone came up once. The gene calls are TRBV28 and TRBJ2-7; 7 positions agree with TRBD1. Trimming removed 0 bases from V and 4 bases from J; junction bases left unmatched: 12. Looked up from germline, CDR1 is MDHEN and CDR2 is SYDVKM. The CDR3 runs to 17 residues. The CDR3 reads CASSLCYGQVRGYEQYF. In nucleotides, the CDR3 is TGTGCCAGCAGTTTATGCTACGGACAGGTTCGGGGATACGAGCAGTACTTC.

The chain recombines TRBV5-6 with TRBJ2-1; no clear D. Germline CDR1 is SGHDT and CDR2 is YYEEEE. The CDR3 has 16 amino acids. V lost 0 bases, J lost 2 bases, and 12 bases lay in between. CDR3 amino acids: CASSLEQLFTYNEQFF. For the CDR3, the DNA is TGTGCCAGCAGCTTGGAACAGCTATTTACCTACAATGAGCAGTTCTTC.